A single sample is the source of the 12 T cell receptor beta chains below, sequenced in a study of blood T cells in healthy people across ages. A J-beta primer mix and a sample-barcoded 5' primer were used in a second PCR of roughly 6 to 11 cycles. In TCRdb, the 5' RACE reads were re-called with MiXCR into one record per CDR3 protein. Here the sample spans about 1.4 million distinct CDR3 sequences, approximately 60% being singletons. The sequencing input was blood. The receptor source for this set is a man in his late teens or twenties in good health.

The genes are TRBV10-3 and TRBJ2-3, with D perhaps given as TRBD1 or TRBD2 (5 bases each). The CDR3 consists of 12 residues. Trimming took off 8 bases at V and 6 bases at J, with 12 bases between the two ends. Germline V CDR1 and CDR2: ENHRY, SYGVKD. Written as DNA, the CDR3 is TGTGCCATCCGGGACCCCCGGGATACGCAGTATTTT. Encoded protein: CAIRDPRDTQYF.

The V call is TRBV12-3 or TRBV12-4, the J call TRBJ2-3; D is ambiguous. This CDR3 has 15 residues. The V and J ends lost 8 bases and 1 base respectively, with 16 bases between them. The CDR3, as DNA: TGTGCCAGCCGTTGGGGAATTTCGGGCACAGATACGCAGTATTTT. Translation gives CASRWGISGTDTQYF.

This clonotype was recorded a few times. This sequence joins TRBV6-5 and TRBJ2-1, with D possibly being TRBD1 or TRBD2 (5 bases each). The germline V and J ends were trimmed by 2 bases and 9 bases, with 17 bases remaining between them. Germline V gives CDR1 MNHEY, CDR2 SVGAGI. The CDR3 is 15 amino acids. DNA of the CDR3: TGTGCCAGCAGTTACACGTCGGGACGGCATTCTGAGCAGTTCTTC. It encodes CASSYTSGRHSEQFF.

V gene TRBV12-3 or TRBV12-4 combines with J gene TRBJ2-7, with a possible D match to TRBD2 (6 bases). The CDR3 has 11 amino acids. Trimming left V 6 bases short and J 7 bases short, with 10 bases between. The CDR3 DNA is TGTGCCAGCAGGGGGGGAGTTGAGCAGTACTTC. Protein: CASRGGVEQYF.

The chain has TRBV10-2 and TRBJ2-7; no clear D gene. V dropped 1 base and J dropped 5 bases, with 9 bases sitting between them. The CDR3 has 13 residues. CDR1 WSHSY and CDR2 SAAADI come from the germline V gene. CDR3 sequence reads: CASSELGADEQYF. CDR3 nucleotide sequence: TGCGCCAGCAGTGAGTTAGGCGCCGACGAGCAGTACTTC.

The CDR3 region is CSARGPFSGNTIYF. DNA for the CDR3: TGCAGTGCTAGGGGTCCTTTCTCTGGAAACACCATATATTTT. V usage is TRBV20-1 and J usage is TRBJ1-3; D gene ambiguous. This CDR3 is 14 amino acids long. CDR1 and CDR2 (germline): DFQATT, SNEGSKA (reference sequence). The V gene lost 3 bases and the J gene lost 0 bases, with 9 bases spanning the gap.

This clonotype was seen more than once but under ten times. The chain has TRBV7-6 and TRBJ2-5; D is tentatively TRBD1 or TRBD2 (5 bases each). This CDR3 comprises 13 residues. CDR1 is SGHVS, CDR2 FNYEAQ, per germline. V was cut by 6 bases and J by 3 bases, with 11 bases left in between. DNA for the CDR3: TGTGCCAGCAGTCCGGGACCAGAAGAGACCCAGTACTTC. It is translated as CASSPGPEETQYF.

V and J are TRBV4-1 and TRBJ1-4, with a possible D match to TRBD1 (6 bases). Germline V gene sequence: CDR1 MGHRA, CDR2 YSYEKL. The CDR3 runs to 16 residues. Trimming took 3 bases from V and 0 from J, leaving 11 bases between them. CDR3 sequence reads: CASSHAGTPTNEKLFF. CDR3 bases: TGCGCCAGCAGCCACGCCGGGACACCAACTAATGAAAAACTGTTTTTT.

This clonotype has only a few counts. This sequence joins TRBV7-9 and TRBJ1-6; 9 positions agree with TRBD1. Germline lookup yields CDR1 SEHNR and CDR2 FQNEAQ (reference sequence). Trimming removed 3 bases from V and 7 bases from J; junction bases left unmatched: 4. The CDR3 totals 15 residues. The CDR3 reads CASSFSGTGNSPLHF. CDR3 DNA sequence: TGTGCCAGCAGCTTTTCCGGGACAGGGAATTCACCCCTCCACTTT.

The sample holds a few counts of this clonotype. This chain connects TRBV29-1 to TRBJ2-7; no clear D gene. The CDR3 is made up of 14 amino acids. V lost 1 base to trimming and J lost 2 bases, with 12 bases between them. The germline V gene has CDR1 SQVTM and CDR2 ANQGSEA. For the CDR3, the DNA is TGCAGCGTTGAAGGAGACACTGACGCCTACGAGCAGTACTTC. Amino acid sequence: CSVEGDTDAYEQYF.

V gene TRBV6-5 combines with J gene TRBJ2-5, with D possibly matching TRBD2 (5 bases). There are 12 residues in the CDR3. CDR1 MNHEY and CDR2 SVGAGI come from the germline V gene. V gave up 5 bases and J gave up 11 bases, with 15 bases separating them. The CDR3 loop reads CASSPGGLRQYF. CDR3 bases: TGTGCCAGCAGTCCCGGTGGACTTCGGCAGTACTTC.

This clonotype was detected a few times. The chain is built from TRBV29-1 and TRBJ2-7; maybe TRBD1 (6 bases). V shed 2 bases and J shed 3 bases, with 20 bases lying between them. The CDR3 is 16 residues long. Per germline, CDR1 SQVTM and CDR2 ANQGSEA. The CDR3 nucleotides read TGCAGCGTTGAACCCTATGAGACAGGCTCGAACTACGAGCAGTACTTC. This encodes CSVEPYETGSNYEQYF.